Each of the 16 T cell receptor beta chains below was sequenced from the same sample in a study of cytomegalovirus exposure and HLA in healthy donors. PCR employed 60 Vbeta and 13 Jbeta primers. Clones were sequenced by immunoSEQ multiplex PCR, and TCRdb holds only the in-frame ones, with some missing. The repertoire holds 100,000 or so clones, with roughly four fifths as singletons. Sample: PBMCs. The source of these receptors is a male donor in good health and CMV-seropositive.

The chain combines TRBV6-5 with TRBJ1-4; tentatively, D is TRBD1 (6 bases). From germline, CDR1 is MNHEY and CDR2 SVGAGI. V was pared by 8 bases and J by 4 bases, with 11 bases between. The CDR3 has 13 residues. This CDR3 reads CASSRQVNEKLFF. The DNA for the CDR3 is TGTGCCAGCTCCAGACAGGTTAATGAAAAACTGTTTTTT.

This chain uses TRBV7-6 with TRBJ1-2; a possible D gene is TRBD1 (6 bases). V was cut by 4 bases and J by 8 bases, with 14 bases left in between. Germline values: CDR1 SGHVS, CDR2 FNYEAQ. This CDR3 is built from 13 residues. The CDR3 bases are TGTGCCAGCAGCTCCGGACAGCGGCGAGGCTACACCTTC. Amino acid sequence: CASSSGQRRGYTF.

A few counts support this clone. DNA of the CDR3: TGCGCCAGCAGCCCTGTTAGCGGGGGGGGAAATGAGCAGTTCTTC. Translated: CASSPVSGGGNEQFF. The V call is TRBV5-1, the J call TRBJ2-1; 11 bases line up with TRBD2. Germline assignment: CDR1 SGHRS and CDR2 YFSETQ. V shed 4 bases, J shed 7 bases, and the junction held 7 bases outside the gene matches. The CDR3 spans 15 residues. Variable domain in full (rest from reference TRBV5-1 and TRBJ2-1): KAGVTQTPRYLIKTRGQQVTLSCSPISGHRSVSWYQQTPGQGLQFLFEYFSETQRNKGNFPGRFSGRQFSNSRSEMNVSTLELGDSALYLCASSPVSGGGNEQFFGPGTRLTVL.

This sequence joins TRBV6-1 and TRBJ1-4, with a weak D call TRBD1 (5 bases). The CDR3 has 15 amino acids. Germline V CDR1 and CDR2: MNHNS, SASEGT. V was trimmed by 6 bases and J by 5 bases, leaving 16 bases between them. CDR3 protein: CASRPPGDPNEKLFF. In nucleotides, the CDR3 is TGTGCCAGCAGGCCCCCGGGGGACCCGAATGAAAAACTGTTTTTT.

The V call is TRBV7-6, the J call TRBJ2-7; 8 bases map to TRBD2. V dropped 5 bases and J dropped 4; count of bases not matched to a gene: 4. There are 13 residues in the CDR3. Per germline, CDR1 SGHVS and CDR2 FNYEAQ. The CDR3 nucleotides are TGTGCCAGCAGCATCGGGGGGGGGTACGAGCAGTACTTC. Encoded protein: CASSIGGGYEQYF.

This chain links TRBV7-2 with TRBJ2-1, with TRBD2 as a possible D gene (5 bases). CDR3 length equals 13 residues. Between the trimmed V and J ends, which lost 5 bases and 5 bases, there was a span of 10 bases. Germline CDR1 is SGHTA and CDR2 is FQGNSA. CDR3 residues: CASSQTGNNEQFF. CDR3 in DNA: TGTGCCAGCAGCCAGACGGGGAACAATGAGCAGTTCTTC.

The CDR3 reads CALSRGTGELFF. CDR3 in DNA: TGTGCCCTGTCCCGGGGCACCGGGGAGCTGTTTTTT. The V gene is TRBV7-9, the J gene TRBJ2-2, with a weak D call TRBD2 (5 bases). The germline V gene has CDR1 SEHNR and CDR2 FQNEAQ (reference sequence). V was trimmed by 11 bases and J by 4 bases, leaving 11 bases between them. This CDR3 comprises 12 residues.

The genes are TRBV10-3 and TRBJ2-3; 7 positions match TRBD2. This CDR3 has 14 residues. The junction had 4 bases not matched to a gene; V was cut back by 5 bases and J by 2 bases. CDR1 is ENHRY, CDR2 SYGVKD, per germline. The chain's CDR3 is CAISPGTNTDTQYF. The CDR3 DNA follows: TGTGCCATCAGTCCCGGGACTAACACAGATACGCAGTATTTT.

This clone was observed once. The gene calls are TRBV6-1 and TRBJ2-3; a weak D match, TRBD1 (6 bases). CDR3 length: 15 amino acids. Germline V gene data show CDR1 as MNHNS and CDR2 as SASEGT. Trimming stripped 4 bases from V and 2 bases from J, with 13 bases between. CDR3 DNA: TGTGCCAGCAGTGGAGCAGGGGCCATCACAGATACGCAGTATTTT. It yields the protein CASSGAGAITDTQYF.

The chain employs TRBV6-5 and TRBJ2-1, with 9 bases fitting TRBD1. This CDR3 is built from 14 residues. J lost 5 bases, V lost 5 bases, and 4 bases had no gene match. Germline values: CDR1 MNHEY, CDR2 SVGAGI. The CDR3 loop is CASSRDRDNNEQFF. Here the CDR3 DNA reads TGTGCCAGCAGTAGGGACAGGGATAACAATGAGCAGTTCTTC.

CDR3 nucleotide sequence: TGTGCCAGCAGCGAAGTAGACAGAATCGCTGAAGCTTTCTTT. It specifies CASSEVDRIAEAFF. The chain employs TRBV7-9 and TRBJ1-1; TRBD1 is a possible D gene (5 bases). V shed 5 bases and J shed 6 bases, with 16 bases lying between them. The germline CDR1 and CDR2 sequences are SEHNR and FQNEAQ (reference sequence). There are 14 residues in the CDR3.

V usage is TRBV6-4 and J usage is TRBJ1-5; D remains unclear. The CDR3 totals 14 residues. V lost 4 bases, J lost 6 bases, and 13 bases lay in between. Germline CDR1 is MRHNA and CDR2 is SNTAGT. CDR3 sequence: CASSGDGSGQPQHF. The CDR3 DNA follows: TGTGCCAGCAGTGGTGACGGGAGCGGTCAGCCCCAGCATTTT.

This chain uses TRBV9 with TRBJ1-6; D perhaps matches TRBD1 (6 bases). Germline lookup yields CDR1 SGDLS and CDR2 YYNGEE. The germline V and J ends were trimmed by 3 bases and 7 bases, with 11 bases remaining between them. This CDR3 comprises 14 residues. DNA of the CDR3: TGTGCCAGCAGCGAAACAGGGTCGAATTCACCCCTCCACTTT. It is translated as CASSETGSNSPLHF.

The V gene is TRBV2, the J gene TRBJ2-3; TRBD2 aligns across 11 bases. The J segment lost 0 bases and the V segment lost 3 bases, leaving 11 bases of the junction unmatched. The CDR3 extends over 19 amino acids. Germline CDR1 is SNHLY and CDR2 is FYNNEI. CDR3 DNA sequence: TGTGCCAGCAGTGATAGTAGCGGGGGGGCGGACCTTAGCACAGATACGCAGTATTTT. Encoded protein: CASSDSSGGADLSTDTQYF.

This clone was observed a few times. The J gene is TRBJ1-4, the V gene TRBV25-1, with a weak D call TRBD1 (6 bases). The CDR3 runs to 15 residues. Trimming shortened V by 5 bases and J by 5 bases, and 15 bases separated the two germline ends. The germline V gene has CDR1 MGHDK and CDR2 SYGVNS. The CDR3 region is CASSPRAGVNEKLFF. The CDR3 DNA reads as TGTGCCAGCAGTCCCCGGGCAGGGGTCAATGAAAAACTGTTTTTT. The full variable domain, in which reference TRBV25-1 and TRBJ1-4 provide the parts outside the CDR3, is EADIYQTPRYLVIGTGKKITLECSQTMGHDKMYWYQQDPGMELHLIHYSYGVNSTEKGDLSSESTVSRIRTEHFPLTLESARPSHTSQYLCASSPRAGVNEKLFFGSGTQLSVL.

The rearrangement uses TRBV11-3 and TRBJ2-1; TRBD2 matches 8 bases. Germline V gene data show CDR1 as SGHNT and CDR2 as YENEEA. The CDR3 spans 16 residues. V shed 5 bases, J shed 4 bases, and the junction held 10 bases outside the gene matches. This chain's CDR3 is CASSGRKLADYNEQFF. The CDR3 DNA reads as TGTGCCAGCAGCGGCCGGAAACTAGCGGATTACAATGAGCAGTTCTTC.